This T cell receptor (beta chain) is from a study of T cell responses to AZD1222 COVID-19 vaccine. Study outcomes and limitations: Across spike, vaccine-associated CD4 TCRs were found, dominant at 160-218 and 743-854.

With V trimmed by 6 bases and J by 10 bases, 11 bases remained unmatched. Germline loops: CDR1 MNHEY, CDR2 SVGAGI. The CDR3 is 15 amino acids. A remark on this clone: Its antigen is not known.

Produced via immunoSEQ multiplex PCR; TCRdb's table is partial and in-frame only. Among about 130,000 clones, roughly 93% were seen once, and the ten largest hold approximately 1.1%. This clonotype was sampled from an adult who received the AZD1222 COVID-19 vaccine. The sample here was peripheral blood, taken 28 days after the second AZD1222 dose. This chain connects TRBV6-5 to TRBJ2-1, with 11 bases identical to TRBD2. CDR3 bases: TGTGCCAGCAGACCCGGGACTAGCGGCCGCTCGGAGCAGTTCTTC. As protein: CASRPGTSGRSEQFF.